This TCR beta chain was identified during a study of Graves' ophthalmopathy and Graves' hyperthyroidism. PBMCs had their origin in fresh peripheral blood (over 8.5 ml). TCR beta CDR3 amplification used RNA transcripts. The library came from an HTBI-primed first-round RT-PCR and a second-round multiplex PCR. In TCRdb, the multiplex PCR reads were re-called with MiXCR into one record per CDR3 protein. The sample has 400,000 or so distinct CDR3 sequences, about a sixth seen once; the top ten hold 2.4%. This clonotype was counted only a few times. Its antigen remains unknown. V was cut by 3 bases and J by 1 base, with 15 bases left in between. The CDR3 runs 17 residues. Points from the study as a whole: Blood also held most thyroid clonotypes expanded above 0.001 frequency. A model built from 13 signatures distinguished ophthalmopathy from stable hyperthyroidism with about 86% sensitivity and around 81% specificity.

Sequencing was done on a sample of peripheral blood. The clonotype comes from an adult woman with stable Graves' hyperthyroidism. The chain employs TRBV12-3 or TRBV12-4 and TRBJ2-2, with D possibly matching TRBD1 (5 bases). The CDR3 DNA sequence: TGTGCCAGCAGTTTGGAATTACAGGTTCGGAACACCGGGGAGCTGTTTTTT. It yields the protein CASSLELQVRNTGELFF.